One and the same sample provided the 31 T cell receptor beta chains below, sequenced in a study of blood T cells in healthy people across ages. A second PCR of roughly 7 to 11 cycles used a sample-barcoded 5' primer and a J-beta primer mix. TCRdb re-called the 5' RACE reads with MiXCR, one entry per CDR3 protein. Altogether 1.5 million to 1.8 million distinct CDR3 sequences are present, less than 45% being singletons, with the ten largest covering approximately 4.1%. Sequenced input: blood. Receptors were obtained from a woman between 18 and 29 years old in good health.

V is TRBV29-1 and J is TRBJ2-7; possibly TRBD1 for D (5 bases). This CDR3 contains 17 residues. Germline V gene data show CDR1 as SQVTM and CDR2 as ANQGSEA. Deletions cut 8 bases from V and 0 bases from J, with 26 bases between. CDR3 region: CSSQQTELDKYSYEQYF. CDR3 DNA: TGCAGCTCCCAACAAACAGAGTTGGACAAGTACTCCTACGAGCAGTACTTC.

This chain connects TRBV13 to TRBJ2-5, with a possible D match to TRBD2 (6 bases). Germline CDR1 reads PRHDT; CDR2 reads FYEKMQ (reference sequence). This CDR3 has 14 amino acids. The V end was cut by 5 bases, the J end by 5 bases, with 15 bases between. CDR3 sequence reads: CASSGGAGLETQYF. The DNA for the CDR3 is TGTGCCAGCAGCGGCGGAGCGGGTTTGGAGACCCAGTACTTC.

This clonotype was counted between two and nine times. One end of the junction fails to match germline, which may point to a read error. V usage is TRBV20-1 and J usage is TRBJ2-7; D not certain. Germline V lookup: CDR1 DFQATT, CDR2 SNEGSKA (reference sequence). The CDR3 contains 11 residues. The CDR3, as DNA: TGCAGCGCTACACTTATCTACGAGCAGTACTTC. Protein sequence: CSATLIYEQYF.

The CDR3 spells CASSHGTSREFF. CDR3 sequence (DNA): TGTGCCAGCAGCCACGGGACAAGCCGGGAGTTCTTC. The chain links TRBV21-1 to TRBJ2-1; the D call TRBD2 from the table was never checked on the DNA. TRBV21-1 has pseudogene status. The CDR3 has 12 amino acids.

The CDR3 DNA is TGCAGTGCTAGAGTTAGGGGAAGCAATCAGCCCCAGCATTTT. It codes for CSARVRGSNQPQHF. V is TRBV20-1 and J is TRBJ1-5; a weak D match, TRBD1 (5 bases). Germline-derived CDR1 and CDR2 are DFQATT and SNEGSKA (reference sequence). V was pared by 1 base and J by 1 base, with 8 bases between. The length of the CDR3 is 14 residues.

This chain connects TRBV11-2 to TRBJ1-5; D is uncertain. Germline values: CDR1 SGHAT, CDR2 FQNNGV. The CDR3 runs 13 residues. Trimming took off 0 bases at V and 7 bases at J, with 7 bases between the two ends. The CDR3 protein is CASSLDRRQPQHF. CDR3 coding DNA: TGTGCCAGCAGCTTAGATCGGAGGCAGCCCCAGCATTTT.

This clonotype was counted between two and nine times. The CDR3 nucleotides read TGCAGTGCTAGGGCCCCGGGACAGGACGTAAATCAGCCCCAGCATTTT. Protein sequence: CSARAPGQDVNQPQHF. The rearrangement uses TRBV20-1 and TRBJ1-5, with TRBD1 matching over 8 bases. V was pared by 3 bases and J by 4 bases, with 11 bases of the junction left unmatched. Germline values: CDR1 DFQATT, CDR2 SNEGSKA (reference sequence). The CDR3 has 16 amino acids.

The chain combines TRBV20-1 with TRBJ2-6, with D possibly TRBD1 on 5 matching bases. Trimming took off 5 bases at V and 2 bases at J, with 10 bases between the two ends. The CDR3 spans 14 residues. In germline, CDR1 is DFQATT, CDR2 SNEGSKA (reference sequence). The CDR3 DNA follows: TGCAGTGCTGTTGGCAGGGCTGGGGCCAACGTCCTGACTTTC. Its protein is CSAVGRAGANVLTF.

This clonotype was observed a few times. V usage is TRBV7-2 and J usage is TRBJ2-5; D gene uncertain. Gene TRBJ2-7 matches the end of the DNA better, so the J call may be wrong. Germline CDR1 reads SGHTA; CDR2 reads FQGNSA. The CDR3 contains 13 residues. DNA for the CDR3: TGTGCCAGCAGCTTAAGCCCCCCGTCCGAGCAGTACTTC. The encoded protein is CASSLSPPSEQYF.

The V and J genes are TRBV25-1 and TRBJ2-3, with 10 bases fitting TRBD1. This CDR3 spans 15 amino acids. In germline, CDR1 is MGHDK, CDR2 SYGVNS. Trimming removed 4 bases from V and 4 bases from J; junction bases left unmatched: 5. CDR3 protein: CASSALGTGADTQYF. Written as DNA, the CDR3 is TGTGCCAGCAGTGCCTTGGGGACAGGGGCAGATACGCAGTATTTT.

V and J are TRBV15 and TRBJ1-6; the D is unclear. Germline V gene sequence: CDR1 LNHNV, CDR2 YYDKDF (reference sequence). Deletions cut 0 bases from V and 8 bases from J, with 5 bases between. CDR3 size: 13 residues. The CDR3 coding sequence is TGTGCCACCAGCAGAGATGTAGATTCACCCCTCCACTTT. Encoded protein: CATSRDVDSPLHF.

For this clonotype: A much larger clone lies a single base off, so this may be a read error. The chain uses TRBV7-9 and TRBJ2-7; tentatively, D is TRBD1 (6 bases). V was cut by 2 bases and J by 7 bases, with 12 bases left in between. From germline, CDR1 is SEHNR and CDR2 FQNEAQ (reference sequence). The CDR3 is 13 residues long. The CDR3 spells CASSLSGDNEQYF. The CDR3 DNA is TGTGCCAGCAGCTTATCAGGGGACAATGAGCAGTACTTC.

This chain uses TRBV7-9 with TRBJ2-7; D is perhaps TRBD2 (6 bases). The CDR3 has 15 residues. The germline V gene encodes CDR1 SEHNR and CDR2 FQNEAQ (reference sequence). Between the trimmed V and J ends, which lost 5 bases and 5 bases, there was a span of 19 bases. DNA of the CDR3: TGTGCCAGCAGCCAAATTAGCGGAACCCCCAACGAGCAGTACTTC. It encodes CASSQISGTPNEQYF. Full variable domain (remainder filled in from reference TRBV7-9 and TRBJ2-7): DTGVSQNPRHKITKRGQNVTFRCDPISEHNRLYWYRQTLGQGPEFLTYFQNEAQLEKSRLLSDRFSAERPKGSFSTLEIQRTEQGDSAMYLCASSQISGTPNEQYFGPGTRLTVT.

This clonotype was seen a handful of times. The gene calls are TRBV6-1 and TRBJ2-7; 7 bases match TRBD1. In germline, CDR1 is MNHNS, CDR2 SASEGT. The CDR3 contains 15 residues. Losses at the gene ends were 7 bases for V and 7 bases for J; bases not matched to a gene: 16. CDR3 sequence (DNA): TGTGCCAGCATCCCGACAGGGCATATGGACAATGAGCAGTACTTC. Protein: CASIPTGHMDNEQYF.

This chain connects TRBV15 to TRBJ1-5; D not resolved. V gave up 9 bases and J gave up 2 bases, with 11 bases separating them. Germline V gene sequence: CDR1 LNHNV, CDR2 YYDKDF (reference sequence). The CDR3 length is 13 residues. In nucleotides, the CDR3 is TGTGCCACTCAGAGGGCTCGCAATCAGCCCCAGCATTTT. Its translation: CATQRARNQPQHF.

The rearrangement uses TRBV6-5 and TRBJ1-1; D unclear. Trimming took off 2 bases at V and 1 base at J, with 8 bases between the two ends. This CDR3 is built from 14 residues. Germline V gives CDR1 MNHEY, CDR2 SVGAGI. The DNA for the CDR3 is TGTGCCAGCAGTTACGAAAAACGGAACACTGAAGCTTTCTTT. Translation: CASSYEKRNTEAFF.

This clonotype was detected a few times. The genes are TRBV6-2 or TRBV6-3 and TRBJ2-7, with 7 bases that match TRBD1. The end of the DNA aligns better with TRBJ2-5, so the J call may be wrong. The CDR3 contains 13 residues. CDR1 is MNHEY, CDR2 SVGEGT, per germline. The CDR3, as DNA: TGTGCCAGCAGGATAGACAGGGTGGAGACCCAGTACTTC. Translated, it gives CASRIDRVETQYF.

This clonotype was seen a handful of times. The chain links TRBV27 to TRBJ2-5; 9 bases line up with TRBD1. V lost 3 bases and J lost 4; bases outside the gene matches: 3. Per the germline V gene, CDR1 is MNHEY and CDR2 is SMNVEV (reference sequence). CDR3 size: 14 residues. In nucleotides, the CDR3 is TGTGCCAGCAGTTTGACGGACAGGGGAGAGACCCAGTACTTC. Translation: CASSLTDRGETQYF.

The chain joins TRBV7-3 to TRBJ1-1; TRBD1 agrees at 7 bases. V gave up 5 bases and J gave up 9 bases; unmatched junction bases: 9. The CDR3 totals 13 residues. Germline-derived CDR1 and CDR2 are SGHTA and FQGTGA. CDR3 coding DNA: TGTGCCAGCAGCCCTAAGCCAGGGGGGAAAGCTTTCTTT. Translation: CASSPKPGGKAFF.

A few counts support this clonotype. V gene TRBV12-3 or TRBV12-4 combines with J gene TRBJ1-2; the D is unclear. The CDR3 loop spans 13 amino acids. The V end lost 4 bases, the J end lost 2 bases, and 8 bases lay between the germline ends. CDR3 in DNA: TGTGCCAGCAGTTCCCCTCAGAACTATGGCTACACCTTC. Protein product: CASSSPQNYGYTF.

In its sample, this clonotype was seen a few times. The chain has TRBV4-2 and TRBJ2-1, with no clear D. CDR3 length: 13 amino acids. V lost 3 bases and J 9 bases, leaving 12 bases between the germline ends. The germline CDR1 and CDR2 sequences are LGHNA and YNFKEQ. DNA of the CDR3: TGTGCCAGCAGCCACGAAACTATGCGTGAGCAGTTCTTC. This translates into CASSHETMREQFF.

DNA for the CDR3: TGTGCCACACAGGGGCCAGCCAAAAACATTCAGTACTTC. Translated: CATQGPAKNIQYF. The chain has TRBV27 and TRBJ2-4; TRBD1 matches 7 bases. With V trimmed by 10 bases and J by 0 bases, 3 bases remained unmatched. CDR1 MNHEY and CDR2 SMNVEV come from the germline V gene (reference sequence). This CDR3 contains 13 residues.

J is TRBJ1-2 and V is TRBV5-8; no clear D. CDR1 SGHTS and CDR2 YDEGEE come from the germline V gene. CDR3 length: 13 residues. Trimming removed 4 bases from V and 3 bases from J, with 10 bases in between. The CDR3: CASSGSADYGYTF. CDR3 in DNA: TGTGCCAGCAGCGGGTCGGCGGACTATGGCTACACCTTC.

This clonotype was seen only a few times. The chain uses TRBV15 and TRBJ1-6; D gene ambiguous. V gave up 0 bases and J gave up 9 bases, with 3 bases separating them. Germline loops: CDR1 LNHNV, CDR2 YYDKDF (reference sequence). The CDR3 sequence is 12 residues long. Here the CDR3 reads CATSRDGSPLHF. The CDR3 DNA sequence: TGTGCCACCAGCAGAGATGGTTCACCCCTCCACTTT.

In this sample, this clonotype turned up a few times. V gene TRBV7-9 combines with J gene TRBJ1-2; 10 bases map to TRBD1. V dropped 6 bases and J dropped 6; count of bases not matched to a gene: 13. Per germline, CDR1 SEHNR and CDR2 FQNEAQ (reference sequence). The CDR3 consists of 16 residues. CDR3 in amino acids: CASSRLPLGQGHGYTF. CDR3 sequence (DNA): TGTGCCAGCAGTCGACTTCCGCTGGGACAGGGGCATGGCTACACCTTC.

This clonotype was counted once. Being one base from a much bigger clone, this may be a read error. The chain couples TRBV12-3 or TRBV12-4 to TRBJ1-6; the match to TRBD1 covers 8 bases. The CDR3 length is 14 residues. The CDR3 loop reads CASSVAQGAKTLHF. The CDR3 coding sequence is TGTGCCAGCAGTGTAGCCCAGGGGGCAAAGACCCTCCACTTT.

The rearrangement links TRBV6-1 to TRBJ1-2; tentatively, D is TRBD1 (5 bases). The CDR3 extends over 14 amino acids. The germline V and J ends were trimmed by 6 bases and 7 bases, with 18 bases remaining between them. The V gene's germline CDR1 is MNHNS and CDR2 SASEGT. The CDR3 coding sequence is TGTGCCAGCAGGGCTGGGGGTCGAGGGTTTGGCTACACCTTC. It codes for CASRAGGRGFGYTF.

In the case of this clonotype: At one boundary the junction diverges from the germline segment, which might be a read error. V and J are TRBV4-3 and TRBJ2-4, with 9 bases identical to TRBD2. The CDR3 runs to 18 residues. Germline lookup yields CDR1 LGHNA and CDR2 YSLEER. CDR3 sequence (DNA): TGCGCCGGCAGCCAAGAGGCGCTAGCGGGAATAGCCAAAAACATTCAGTACTTC. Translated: CAGSQEALAGIAKNIQYF.

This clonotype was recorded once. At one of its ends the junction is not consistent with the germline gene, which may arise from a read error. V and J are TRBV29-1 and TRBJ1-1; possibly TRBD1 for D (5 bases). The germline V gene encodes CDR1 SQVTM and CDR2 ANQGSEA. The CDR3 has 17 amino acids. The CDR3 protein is CCVEYLEARGADTEAFF. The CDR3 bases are TGCTGCGTTGAATACCTCGAGGCGAGGGGAGCAGACACTGAAGCTTTCTTT. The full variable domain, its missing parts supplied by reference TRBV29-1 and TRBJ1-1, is SAVISQKPSRDICQRGTSLTIQCQVDSQVTMMFWYRQQPGQSLTLIATANQGSEATYESGFVIDKFPISRPNLTFSTLTVSNMSPEDSSIYLCCVEYLEARGADTEAFFGQGTRLTVV.

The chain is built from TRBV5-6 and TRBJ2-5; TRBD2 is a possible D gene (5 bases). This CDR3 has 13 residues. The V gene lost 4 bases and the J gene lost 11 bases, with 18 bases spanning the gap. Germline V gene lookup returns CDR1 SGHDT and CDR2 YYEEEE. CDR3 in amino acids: CASSPLETYEQYF. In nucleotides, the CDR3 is TGTGCCAGCAGCCCACTAGAAACTTATGAGCAGTACTTC.

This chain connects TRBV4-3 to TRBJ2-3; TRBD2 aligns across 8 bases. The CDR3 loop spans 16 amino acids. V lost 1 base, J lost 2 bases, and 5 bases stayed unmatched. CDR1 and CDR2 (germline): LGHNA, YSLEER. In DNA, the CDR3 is TGCGCCAGCAGCCAAGCGGGAGGGTTGACCACAGATACGCAGTATTTT. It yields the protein CASSQAGGLTTDTQYF.